The 20 T cell receptor beta chains reported below all come from one sample, sequenced in a study of blood T cell repertoires in COVID-19. Data came from immunoSEQ multiplex PCR; TCRdb stores just in-frame clones and leaves some out. Counted here are around 76,000 clones, approximately 80% occurring once; the ten biggest clones make up more than 10%. The sequenced material came from peripheral blood. These receptors were collected from a man aged 50 to 59 with COVID-19, enrolled during active disease.

This clone was seen ten or more times. This rearrangement joins TRBV30 to TRBJ2-2, with TRBD2 matching over 8 bases. Germline V CDR1 and CDR2: GTSNPN, SVGIG (reference sequence). The CDR3 runs 15 residues. The V segment lost 1 base and the J segment 4 bases; nucleotides outside the gene matches: 5. CDR3 DNA sequence: TGTGCCTGGAGTGACGGGGCGGGGGGCACCGGGGAGCTGTTTTTT. Translated, it gives CAWSDGAGGTGELFF.

The chain carries TRBV7-2 and TRBJ1-1; no clear D. The CDR3 sequence is 13 residues long. Germline CDR1 reads SGHTA; CDR2 reads FQGNSA. Trimming removed 1 base from V and 4 bases from J, with 7 bases in between. DNA for the CDR3: TGTGCCAGCAGCTTAGTACAGCTCACTGAAGCTTTCTTT. It translates to CASSLVQLTEAFF.

This chain joins TRBV4-1 and TRBJ2-7, with TRBD1 matching 9 bases. The CDR3 is made up of 13 amino acids. Germline V gene lookup returns CDR1 MGHRA and CDR2 YSYEKL. V lost 2 bases and J lost 5; bases outside the gene matches: 1. CDR3 loop: CASSQRTGDEQYF. CDR3 in DNA: TGCGCCAGCAGCCAACGGACAGGGGACGAGCAGTACTTC.

This clone showed up just a few times. This sequence joins TRBV12-3 or TRBV12-4 and TRBJ1-2, with a weak D call TRBD1 (5 bases). The germline V and J ends were trimmed by 1 base and 2 bases, with 5 bases remaining between them. There are 13 residues in the CDR3. The CDR3 DNA is TGTGCCAGCAGTTTAGAGGGGAACTATGGCTACACCTTC. Protein: CASSLEGNYGYTF.

The CDR3 here is CASSPGQITDTQYF. The CDR3 region has the DNA TGTGCCAGCTCACCGGGACAGATCACAGATACGCAGTATTTT. The V gene is TRBV18, the J gene TRBJ2-3; 7 bases are shared with TRBD1. CDR1 KGHSH and CDR2 LQKENI come from the germline V gene. The CDR3 has 14 amino acids. V gave up 3 bases and J gave up 2 bases; unmatched junction bases: 2. Filled out from reference TRBV18 and TRBJ2-3, the complete variable domain reads NAGVMQNPRHLVRRRGQEARLRCSPMKGHSHVYWYRQLPEEGLKFMVYLQKENIIDESGMPKERFSAEFPKEGPSILRIQQVVRGDSAAYFCASSPGQITDTQYFGPGTRLTVL.

The V gene is TRBV4-2, the J gene TRBJ2-5, with 7 positions matching TRBD2. The germline V gene encodes CDR1 LGHNA and CDR2 YNFKEQ. The J segment lost 2 bases and the V segment lost 4 bases, leaving 10 bases of the junction unmatched. This CDR3 has 16 amino acids. The CDR3 region has the DNA TGTGCCAGCAGCCTCCCAAGCGGGGCCCGGCAAGAGACCCAGTACTTC. Translating gives CASSLPSGARQETQYF.

The J gene is TRBJ2-7, the V gene TRBV4-1, with D tentatively TRBD1 (5 bases). Deletions cut 4 bases from V and 0 bases from J, with 10 bases between. CDR3 length: 14 residues. Per the germline V gene, CDR1 is MGHRA and CDR2 is YSYEKL. CDR3 residues: CASSRTRDSYEQYF. DNA of the CDR3: TGCGCCAGCAGCCGGACAAGGGACTCCTACGAGCAGTACTTC.

The CDR3 protein is CASRRLAGTEQYF. The CDR3 DNA reads TGTGCCAGCCGAAGACTAGCGGGAACCGAGCAGTACTTC. This rearrangement joins TRBV5-4 to TRBJ2-7, with TRBD2 matching over 11 bases. V dropped 7 bases and J dropped 6; count of bases not matched to a gene: 6. Per germline, CDR1 SGHNT and CDR2 YYREEE (reference sequence). CDR3 length equals 13 residues.

As for this clone: This specimen includes other DNA sequences encoding the same CDR3. The CDR3 DNA reads TGTGCCAGCAGTTTTTCGGAGACCCAGTACTTC. Its protein product is CASSFSETQYF. This chain connects TRBV12-3 or TRBV12-4 to TRBJ2-5; D not certain. The CDR3 has 11 residues. V was shortened by 3 bases and J by 5 bases, with 4 bases between the two germline ends.

This clone has just one count. The chain employs TRBV6-1 and TRBJ2-1; TRBD2 agrees at 10 bases. The CDR3 spans 15 residues. The germline CDR1 and CDR2 sequences are MNHNS and SASEGT. V dropped 1 base and J dropped 10; count of bases not matched to a gene: 7. The CDR3 sequence: CASSEGLAGDREQFF. The CDR3 DNA follows: TGTGCCAGCAGTGAAGGGCTAGCGGGAGATCGGGAGCAGTTCTTC.

The table lists this clone with a few counts. This chain connects TRBV6-6 to TRBJ2-7, with D perhaps being TRBD1 or TRBD2 (6 bases each). CDR1 and CDR2 (germline): MNHNY, SVGAGI (reference sequence). This CDR3 has 12 residues. V gave up 5 bases and J gave up 2 bases, with 7 bases separating them. The DNA of the CDR3 is TGTGCCAGCAGTCGGGGGCCCTACGAGCAGTACTTC. Translated: CASSRGPYEQYF.

The chain carries TRBV9 and TRBJ2-1; 9 bases are a match to TRBD2. Germline CDR1 and CDR2: SGDLS and YYNGEE. The V and J ends lost 4 bases and 9 bases, in that order; junction bases with no gene match: 23. The CDR3 is made up of 19 amino acids. The CDR3 spells CASSPSVTGSPSGKIEQFF. CDR3 DNA sequence: TGTGCCAGCAGCCCGTCCGTGACAGGGAGTCCTAGCGGGAAGATTGAGCAGTTCTTC.

The CDR3 loop reads CASSLVQVSSYEQYF. In DNA form, the CDR3 reads TGTGCCAGCAGCTTAGTACAGGTTAGCTCCTACGAGCAGTACTTC. V and J are TRBV7-9 and TRBJ2-7; maybe TRBD1 (5 bases). V dropped 1 base and J dropped 0 bases, with 10 bases sitting between them. Germline V gives CDR1 SEHNR, CDR2 FQNEAQ (reference sequence). This CDR3 has 15 residues.

This clone turned up a few times. The chain has TRBV9 and TRBJ1-1, with D unclear. The CDR3 extends over 14 amino acids. Germline V CDR1 and CDR2: SGDLS, YYNGEE. V dropped 0 bases and J dropped 4 bases, with 10 bases sitting between them. CDR3 nucleotide sequence: TGTGCCAGCAGCGTAGTAGAAGTTAGCACTGAAGCTTTCTTT. Encoded protein: CASSVVEVSTEAFF. The complete variable domain, with remaining parts taken from reference TRBV9 and TRBJ1-1, reads DSGVTQTPKHLITATGQRVTLRCSPRSGDLSVYWYQQSLDQGLQFLIQYYNGEERAKGNILERFSAQQFPDLHSELNLSSLELGDSALYFCASSVVEVSTEAFFGQGTRLTVV.

The rearrangement uses TRBV3-1 (or the pseudogene TRBV3-2) and TRBJ1-1, with a possible D match to TRBD1 (5 bases). V gave up 1 base and J gave up 4 bases, with 10 bases separating them. The CDR3 contains 14 residues. Germline-derived CDR1 and CDR2 are LGHDT and YNNKEL (reference sequence). The DNA of the CDR3 is TGTGCCAGCAGCCAAGCCCGGGGGGGCACTGAAGCTTTCTTT. This encodes CASSQARGGTEAFF.

This clone was counted a single time. This chain uses TRBV28 with TRBJ2-7; 8 bases agree with TRBD1. V trimming: 5 bases; J trimming: 7 bases; junction bases outside the gene matches: 13. The CDR3 contains 15 residues. CDR1 and CDR2 from the germline V gene are MDHEN and SYDVKM. The CDR3 protein is CASSVADRGGWEQYF. The DNA of the CDR3 is TGTGCCAGCAGTGTCGCCGACAGGGGCGGGTGGGAGCAGTACTTC.

This sequence joins TRBV30 and TRBJ2-7, with 9 bases matching TRBD1. Germline values: CDR1 GTSNPN, CDR2 SVGIG (reference sequence). The CDR3 sequence is 15 residues long. Trimming took 0 bases from V and 9 from J; bases not matched to a gene: 12. CDR3 residues: CAWSVSGTGSLWQYF. CDR3 nucleotides: TGTGCCTGGAGTGTATCTGGGACAGGGAGCCTTTGGCAGTACTTC.

This chain's CDR3 is CASSYYGRGRGDTQYF. The CDR3 DNA reads as TGTGCCAGCAGTTACTATGGAAGAGGGCGAGGAGATACGCAGTATTTT. This chain uses TRBV6-5 with TRBJ2-3; a possible D gene is TRBD2 (5 bases). The CDR3 spans 16 residues. Trimming stripped 1 base from V and 5 bases from J, with 16 bases between. Germline CDR1 MNHEY, CDR2 SVGAGI.

The V call is TRBV24-1, the J call TRBJ2-1; D not resolved. Trimming left V 5 bases short and J 6 bases short, with 4 bases between. The CDR3 contains 11 residues. The germline V gene has CDR1 KGHDR and CDR2 SFDVKD. CDR3 residues: CATSALNEQFF. The DNA of the CDR3 is TGTGCCACCAGTGCCCTCAATGAGCAGTTCTTC.

The gene calls are TRBV19 and TRBJ2-1, with 8 bases that match TRBD2. Germline CDR1 and CDR2: LNHDA and SQIVND (reference sequence). The CDR3 has 15 amino acids. J gave up 0 bases and V 8 bases, and 6 bases lay outside the gene matches. The CDR3, as DNA: TGTGCCAGTGCTGGCAGCGGGAGCTCCTACAATGAGCAGTTCTTC. As protein: CASAGSGSSYNEQFF.